A selection of T cell receptor beta chains follows, all from one sample in a study of T cell responses to AZD1222 COVID-19 vaccine. Clones were read by immunoSEQ multiplex PCR, and TCRdb kept only the in-frame ones, dropping some. The sample has 90,000 to 150,000 clones, about 85% seen once. The material sequenced was peripheral blood, taken on day 0 of AZD1222 vaccination. These receptors were obtained from an adult in good health. Each CDR3 is given with its conserved first and last residue.

>TRBJ2-5|TRBV5-4|13
CASSLGVWETQYF
>TRBJ2-1|TRBV6-4|15
CASSDSAGGNNEQFF
>TRBJ1-2|TRBV7-2|14
CASGYRDTAFFNTF
>TRBJ2-3|TRBV7-2|18
CASSLASTLAVHRDTQYF
>TRBJ1-2|TRBV30|13
CAWSVRGSYGYTF
>TRBJ2-2|TRBV2|16
CASSGSPFRGAGELFF
>TRBJ1-6|TRBV7-2|14
CASSLDRGPSPLHF
>TRBJ1-1|TRBV19|17
CASSIDPTTGKNTEAFF
>TRBJ2-2|TRBV4-1|14
CASSPVGGTGELFF
>TRBJ2-7|TRBV5-6|15
CASSLAGRPSYEQYF
>TRBJ1-1|TRBV11-3|14
CASSLSGGSTEAFF
>TRBJ2-7|TRBV5-1|15
CASSLGGKSSYEQYF
>TRBJ1-5|TRBV28|14
CASSSGVGNQPQHF
>TRBJ1-4|TRBV30|14
CAWSLRDRREKLFF
>TRBJ2-1|TRBV18|16
CASSPRGQGAYNEQFF
>TRBJ1-5|TRBV2|19
CASSQHRDRGQSSNQPQHF
>TRBJ2-2|TRBV15|13
CATEARGTGELFF
>TRBJ1-5|TRBV28|17
CASSLGTRTWPSQPQHF
>TRBJ2-5|TRBV5-4|13
CASSLENQETQYF
>TRBJ2-1|TRBV6-2/TRBV6-3|16
CASSAGTSGGADEQFF
>TRBJ1-2|TRBV12-3/TRBV12-4|12
CASSLAQGPYTF
>TRBJ2-3|TRBV28|16
CASINTVSGYTDTQYF
>TRBJ1-2|TRBV6-5|13
CASSSGGIYGYTF
>TRBJ2-7|TRBV6-5|13
CATQEGGPYEQYF
>TRBJ2-1|TRBV24-1|13
CATAGQNYNEQFF
>TRBJ2-6|TRBV2|14
CASTYPPGANVLTF
>TRBJ1-1|TRBV2|15
CASLKTQGGKTEAFF
>TRBJ1-4|TRBV7-2|15
CASSIRRGSNEKLFF
>TRBJ1-5|TRBV28|16
CASTHPGQVLNQPQHF
>TRBJ1-5|TRBV4-3|16
CASSQELGTGNQPQHF
>TRBJ2-7|TRBV2|13
CASSFRAAYEQYF
>TRBJ2-1|TRBV7-9|14
CASSFPWTDNEQFF
>TRBJ1-2|TRBV28|13
CASTTTGAYGYTF
>TRBJ1-5|TRBV12-3/TRBV12-4|13
CASSRQGNQPQHF
>TRBJ2-5|TRBV7-2|15
CASSLGPGGGETQYF
>TRBJ1-2|TRBV7-9|15
CASSRRQGDNYGYTF
>TRBJ2-5|TRBV6-5|15
CASTAGGNPLETQYF
>TRBJ1-2|TRBV29-1|13
CSVEGTGVVGYTF
>TRBJ1-2|TRBV20-1|12
CSASEGSRDPTF
>TRBJ2-3|TRBV4-1|16
CASSQVSSGGTDTQYF
>TRBJ1-5|TRBV27|13
CASSFEGNQPQHF
>TRBJ2-4|TRBV6-5|13
CASSLTGAGIQYF
>TRBJ2-3|TRBV7-6|14
CASSSGQGTDTQYF
>TRBJ2-3|TRBV27|15
CAPTPERGRGDTQYF
>TRBJ1-1|TRBV14|18
CASSQEEELTGLNTEAFF
>TRBJ2-1|TRBV5-4|15
CASSLNGISYNEQFF
>TRBJ1-2|TRBV10-3|13
CAIRLDSLYGYTF
>TRBJ2-1|TRBV5-4|14
CASSRGAGGHEQFF
>TRBJ2-6|TRBV19|17
CASSISRQGSGANVLTF
>TRBJ1-1|TRBV7-8|12
CASEAVNTEAFF
>TRBJ1-2|TRBV9|12
CASNGDMNGYTF
>TRBJ2-5|TRBV6-2/TRBV6-3|13
CASSATGRETQYF
>TRBJ1-2|TRBV28|13
CASSQTGIYGYTF
>TRBJ1-2|TRBV28|15
CASNARTQGDYGYTF
>TRBJ2-1|TRBV5-4|13
CASQGLALDEQFF
>TRBJ1-6|TRBV5-6|14
CASSFSSYNSPLHF
>TRBJ1-2|TRBV7-2|14
CASSNPREGAGYTF
>TRBJ1-3|TRBV7-9|16
CASSLLPVSSGNTIYF
>TRBJ2-5|TRBV5-5|16
CASSLSQGNYQETQYF